The TCR beta chain under discussion was sequenced for a study of CD8+CD57+ T cells in acquired aplastic anemia. Study-level background: Mean DNA quantity obtained from sorted CD4+ and CD8+ cells was around 2.9 ug. CD4+ cell libraries from healthy donors averaged around 11 million reads.

This clonotype was counted between two and nine times. Its target is unknown. Genomic DNA, the template, was used for profiling of the TCR beta VDJ and CDR3. TCRdb passed the reads through MiXCR, listing each CDR3 protein once. The sample has some 200,000 distinct CDR3 sequences, about 59% seen once; the top ten hold approximately 30%. With V trimmed by 0 bases and J by 6 bases, 6 bases remained unmatched. CDR1 is ENHRY and CDR2 is SYGVKD in the germline V gene. The CDR3 sequence is 15 residues long. Broader study findings: There were twenty-nine CD8+ CDR3 sequences that occurred in both patients and controls. Simpson's diversity of CD8+ cells was not significantly different in patients compared with controls.

The chain employs TRBV10-3 and TRBJ2-7; 9 bases agree with TRBD1. Material for sequencing was sorted CD4+, CD8+, or CD8+CD57+ T cells (not recorded which) from PBMCs. The TCR originated in a human donor in good health. In DNA form, the CDR3 reads TGTGCCATCAGTGAGTCCCGGGACAGGGTCAGCGAGCAGTACTTC. It is translated as CAISESRDRVSEQYF.